This T cell receptor beta chain comes out of a study of CD8 T cells in Susac syndrome. RNA, at roughly 0.45 to 1 ug, was reverse transcribed with random hexamers. TCRdb analysed the immunoSEQ multiplex PCR reads with MiXCR anew, one entry per CDR3 protein. The data contain 150,000 to 200,000 distinct CDR3 sequences, approximately 94% of them seen just once; the ten biggest clones take up around 0.11%. On this clonotype: Its antigen is unknown.

Points from the study as a whole: Clonal expansion was missing from Susac syndrome CD4+ T cell repertoires.

The CDR3 runs 14 residues. V lost 4 bases to trimming and J lost 1 base, with 8 bases between them. From germline, CDR1 is SGHRS and CDR2 YFSETQ. Each Susac syndrome patient had definite or probable disease by recently defined criteria. V usage is TRBV5-1 and J usage is TRBJ2-2; D perhaps matches TRBD2 (6 bases). This receptor was identified in a human donor with Susac syndrome. The specimen sequenced was CD4+ T cells from PBMCs. The CDR3 region has the DNA TGCGCCAGCAGCCCGGGAGTGAACACCGGGGAGCTGTTTTTT. The encoded protein is CASSPGVNTGELFF.